This paragraph covers one T cell receptor (beta chain) sequence. Its antigen is not known. Expressed TCRB transcripts were sequenced because the isolated RNA had all been reverse transcribed beforehand. The method was immunoSEQ multiplex PCR; TCRdb's version includes in-frame clones alone and lacks a portion of them. The sample includes hundreds of thousands of clones, 17% of them seen just once. The data were obtained in a study of beta chain features in type 1 diabetes. This CDR3 is built from 13 residues. Germline V gives CDR1 MDHEN, CDR2 SYDVKM. The V end was cut by 7 bases, the J end by 2 bases, with 12 bases between. General study points: Patients' naive, central memory and regulatory TCRB repertoires appeared more alike than those of healthy donors.

Sorting based on CD45RO/CCR7/CD25/CD127/CD95/CD27 separated CD4+ naive, central memory, regulatory and stem cell-like memory cells. This chain uses TRBV28 with TRBJ2-7, with D perhaps matching TRBD2 (5 bases). The sequenced sample consisted of naive CD4+ T cells from blood. The sequence was collected from a woman under 30 in good health. CDR3 in DNA: TGTGCCAGCACCGTCGGGGAGCCCTACGAGCAGTACTTC. Protein: CASTVGEPYEQYF.